These 27 T cell receptor beta chains originate from one sample sequenced in a study of T cells in Graves' hyperthyroidism and ophthalmopathy. RNA transcripts were the template for amplifying TCR beta CDR3 regions. Initially, a first-round RT-PCR of the TCR CDR3 employed the HTBI primer set. TCRdb re-called the multiplex PCR reads with MiXCR, one entry per CDR3 protein. The repertoire holds around 540,000 distinct CDR3 sequences, with roughly 50% as singletons. Sequenced sample: peripheral blood or thyroid tissue (not recorded which). The origin of the receptors is a woman in her late teens or twenties with Graves' hyperthyroidism.

V gene TRBV29-1 combines with J gene TRBJ2-5; D may be TRBD1 or TRBD2 (5 bases each). CDR3 length: 14 residues. CDR1 is SQVTM and CDR2 is ANQGSEA in the germline V gene. V dropped 1 base and J dropped 4 bases, with 13 bases sitting between them. CDR3 loop: CSVEGGARGETQYF. The CDR3 DNA reads as TGCAGCGTTGAAGGAGGGGCGAGGGGAGAGACCCAGTACTTC.

The V gene is TRBV11-2, the J gene TRBJ1-4; TRBD1 might be the D (5 bases). Germline-derived CDR1 and CDR2 are SGHAT and FQNNGV. Trimming cost V 2 bases and J 6 bases, with 7 bases left between them. The CDR3 consists of 13 residues. CDR3 in amino acids: CASSLLTDEKLFF. CDR3 bases: TGTGCCAGCAGCTTACTGACAGATGAAAAACTGTTTTTT. Full variable domain (rest looked up from reference TRBV11-2 and TRBJ1-4): EAGVAQSPRYKIIEKRQSVAFWCNPISGHATLYWYQQILGQGPKLLIQFQNNGVVDDSQLPKDRFSAERLKGVDSTLKIQPAKLEDSAVYLCASSLLTDEKLFFGSGTQLSVL.

The V and J genes are TRBV14 and TRBJ1-2; tentative D call: TRBD1 (5 bases). Germline V gene lookup returns CDR1 SGHDN and CDR2 FVKESK. CDR3 length equals 10 residues. The CDR3 bases are TGTGCTTGGGGCCCTAATGGCTACACCTTC. This codes for CAWGPNGYTF.

The CDR3 DNA reads as TGTGCCAGCAGCTTATCTAGTGGCCAGACCTACGAGCAGTACTTC. Amino acids: CASSLSSGQTYEQYF. The rearrangement joins TRBV7-6 to TRBJ2-7; D unclear. Trimming shortened V by 2 bases and J by 2 bases, and 13 bases separated the two germline ends. The CDR3 has 15 residues. Germline values: CDR1 SGHVS, CDR2 FNYEAQ.

This chain joins TRBV2 and TRBJ1-6, with D perhaps matching TRBD1 (6 bases). The length of the CDR3 is 14 residues. Germline V gene data show CDR1 as SNHLY and CDR2 as FYNNEI. V was cut by 4 bases and J by 6 bases, with 10 bases left in between. CDR3 coding DNA: TGTGCCAGCAGTGGGGTGGACAGTAATTCACCCCTCCACTTT. It is translated as CASSGVDSNSPLHF.

This clonotype has only a few counts. The chain combines TRBV6-4 with TRBJ1-2; no firm D call. CDR1 and CDR2 (germline): MRHNA, SNTAGT. This CDR3 is built from 11 residues. V was clipped by 0 bases and J by 8 bases, with 4 bases between them. CDR3 bases: TGTGCCAGCAGTGACTCGAAGGGCTACACCTTC. Translated, it gives CASSDSKGYTF.

The chain has TRBV5-1 and TRBJ1-5; D unclear. The CDR3 contains 13 residues. Looked up from germline, CDR1 is SGHRS and CDR2 is YFSETQ. The V end was cut by 4 bases, the J end by 1 base, with 6 bases between. CDR3 nucleotide sequence: TGCGCCAGCAGCCCCCCCAGCAATCAGCCCCAGCATTTT. Encoded protein: CASSPPSNQPQHF.

The gene calls are TRBV29-1 and TRBJ1-1; no clear D. Germline V gene sequence: CDR1 SQVTM, CDR2 ANQGSEA. The CDR3 totals 13 residues. The V gene lost 3 bases and the J gene lost 6 bases, with 14 bases spanning the gap. Written as DNA, the CDR3 is TGCAGCGTTGACGGCGGGAGGGCCTCTGAAGCTTTCTTT. This encodes CSVDGGRASEAFF.

This rearrangement joins TRBV14 to TRBJ2-7; 8 nucleotides agree with TRBD2. The CDR3 totals 15 residues. Germline loops: CDR1 SGHDN, CDR2 FVKESK. Trimming at V came to 4 bases and at J to 4 bases, leaving 9 bases not matched to a gene. The DNA for the CDR3 is TGTGCCAGCAGCCCTATAGCGGGAACTAGATACGAGCAGTACTTC. The encoded protein is CASSPIAGTRYEQYF.

The chain joins TRBV20-1 to TRBJ1-2; D perhaps matches TRBD1 (5 bases). CDR1 DFQATT and CDR2 SNEGSKA come from the germline V gene (reference sequence). This CDR3 region has 14 residues. Trimming cost V 0 bases and J 4 bases, with 12 bases left between them. The CDR3 nucleotides are TGCAGTGCTAGAGATCCAGAGGGGAGCTATGGCTACACCTTC. Translated: CSARDPEGSYGYTF.

In its sample, this clonotype was seen once. The V gene is TRBV5-1, the J gene TRBJ1-6, with D maybe TRBD1 (6 bases). V gave up 0 bases and J gave up 5 bases, with 15 bases separating them. This CDR3 is 17 amino acids long. Germline V gene sequence: CDR1 SGHRS, CDR2 YFSETQ. CDR3 sequence reads: CASSLGINRAHNSPLHF. The CDR3 DNA follows: TGCGCCAGCAGCTTGGGGATAAACAGGGCCCATAATTCACCCCTCCACTTT.

The chain's CDR3 is CATSTGGQAETQYF. The DNA for the CDR3 is TGTGCCACCAGCACCGGGGGGCAGGCGGAGACCCAGTACTTC. J is TRBJ2-5 and V is TRBV15; D is perhaps TRBD2 (7 bases). This CDR3 region has 14 residues. The germline CDR1 and CDR2 sequences are LNHNV and YYDKDF (reference sequence). Trimming stripped 4 bases from V and 5 bases from J, with 14 bases between.

Concerning this clonotype: A read error may be the cause here, since a much bigger clone is one base away. V usage is TRBV7-3 and J usage is TRBJ1-2; D not resolved. V was clipped by 1 base and J by 8 bases, with 11 bases between them. CDR3 length: 13 amino acids. Germline assignment: CDR1 SGHTA and CDR2 FQGTGA. The CDR3 DNA follows: TGTGCCAGCAGCTTAATGGGGTTGCGAGGCTACACCTTC. Amino acid sequence: CASSLMGLRGYTF.

Turning to this clonotype: A much larger clone lies a single base off, so this may be a read error. The chain uses TRBV7-9 and TRBJ1-6, with 8 positions matching TRBD1. CDR1 is SEHNR and CDR2 is FQNEAQ in the germline V gene (reference sequence). V was clipped by 5 bases and J by 8 bases; unmatched bases: 5. The CDR3 is 14 residues long. CDR3 loop: CASSGRGRDSPLHF. In nucleotides, the CDR3 is TGTGCCAGCAGCGGCAGGGGGCGTGATTCACCCCTCCACTTT.

V usage is TRBV7-9 and J usage is TRBJ1-1, with D unclear. Germline V gene sequence: CDR1 SEHNR, CDR2 FQNEAQ (reference sequence). CDR3 length: 15 residues. Trimming took 5 bases from V and 0 from J, leaving 13 bases between them. Here the CDR3 reads CASSPPSVVNTEAFF. The CDR3 bases are TGTGCCAGCAGCCCCCCCTCGGTTGTGAACACTGAAGCTTTCTTT.

The rearrangement links TRBV7-9 to TRBJ2-7; 8 bases match TRBD2. There are 15 residues in the CDR3. Germline values: CDR1 SEHNR, CDR2 FQNEAQ (reference sequence). V lost 5 bases, J lost 1 base, and 7 bases stayed unmatched. The CDR3 bases are TGTGCCAGCAGCCTAACGGGACTAGGGTCCTACGAGCAGTACTTC. Protein product: CASSLTGLGSYEQYF.

The chain is built from TRBV20-1 and TRBJ2-5; D is perhaps TRBD2 (5 bases). Germline assignment: CDR1 DFQATT and CDR2 SNEGSKA (reference sequence). V was clipped by 6 bases and J by 4 bases, with 12 bases between them. CDR3 length equals 12 residues. For the CDR3, the DNA is TGCAGTGCGGACTCCCGACTAGAGACCCAGTACTTC. Translated, it gives CSADSRLETQYF.

This clonotype was detected ten times or more. The junction departs from germline at one end; a sequencing error may be responsible. The chain recombines TRBV25-1 with TRBJ1-1; weak D call: TRBD1 (5 bases). The germline V gene has CDR1 MGHDK and CDR2 SYGVNS. The CDR3 contains 15 residues. The CDR3 spells CASSEKGRGLTGAFF. In DNA form, the CDR3 reads TGTGCCAGCAGTGAAAAGGGGCGGGGGTTGACTGGAGCTTTCTTT.

The table lists this clonotype with a few counts. This chain connects TRBV20-1 to TRBJ1-5; D is uncertain. V was shortened by 0 bases and J by 1 base, with 7 bases between the two germline ends. The CDR3 sequence is 14 residues long. CDR1 is DFQATT, CDR2 SNEGSKA, per germline (reference sequence). The CDR3 protein is CSARDSVSNQPQHF. CDR3 DNA: TGCAGTGCTAGAGATAGCGTCAGCAATCAGCCCCAGCATTTT.

V usage is TRBV2 and J usage is TRBJ2-5; D perhaps matches TRBD2 (5 bases). The V end was cut by 5 bases, the J end by 4 bases, with 20 bases between. There are 16 residues in the CDR3. Per germline, CDR1 SNHLY and CDR2 FYNNEI. CDR3 residues: CASSYEEEPGRETQYF. In DNA, the CDR3 is TGTGCCAGCAGTTATGAGGAGGAGCCGGGTCGAGAGACCCAGTACTTC. The variable domain in full, completed from reference TRBV2 and TRBJ2-5, reads EPEVTQTPSHQVTQMGQEVILRCVPISNHLYFYWYRQILGQKVEFLVSFYNNEISEKSEIFDDQFSVERPDGSNFTLKIRSTKLEDSAMYFCASSYEEEPGRETQYFGPGTRLLVL.

This clonotype appeared once. The chain links TRBV25-1 to TRBJ1-6, with D possibly TRBD1 on 5 matching bases. Germline CDR1 reads MGHDK; CDR2 reads SYGVNS. The V and J ends lost 6 bases and 8 bases respectively, with 11 bases between them. The CDR3 runs to 13 residues. CDR3 coding DNA: TGTGCCAGCAGAGAGGGGTTCGATTCACCCCTCCACTTT. Amino acid sequence: CASREGFDSPLHF. Full variable domain (outside the CDR3, taken from reference TRBV25-1 and TRBJ1-6): EADIYQTPRYLVIGTGKKITLECSQTMGHDKMYWYQQDPGMELHLIHYSYGVNSTEKGDLSSESTVSRIRTEHFPLTLESARPSHTSQYLCASREGFDSPLHFGNGTRLTVT.

Regarding this clonotype: At one boundary the junction diverges from the germline segment, which might be a read error. The chain combines TRBV2 with TRBJ1-4; D gene ambiguous. CDR1 is SNHLY and CDR2 is FYNNEI in the germline V gene. The length of the CDR3 is 11 residues. CDR3 residues: CASKTSGKLFF. The CDR3 DNA sequence: TGTGCGAGCAAGACTTCGGGAAAACTGTTTTTT.

V and J are TRBV29-1 and TRBJ2-3; D gene ambiguous. V lost 4 bases and J lost 1, with 9 bases in between. In germline, CDR1 is SQVTM, CDR2 ANQGSEA. There are 13 residues in the CDR3. The CDR3 spells CSVGLARTDTQYF. The CDR3 DNA reads TGCAGCGTTGGGTTAGCTCGCACAGATACGCAGTATTTT.

The sample holds a few counts of this clonotype. The chain combines TRBV7-9 with TRBJ1-4; 7 bases match TRBD1. CDR1 and CDR2 (germline): SEHNR, FQNEAQ (reference sequence). The CDR3 runs to 16 residues. J gave up 11 bases and V 4 bases, and 16 bases lay outside the gene matches. The CDR3 bases are TGTGCCAGCAGCTATCCAACCGCGACAGGGTTTTGGAAACTGTTTTTT. Its protein is CASSYPTATGFWKLFF.

Regarding this clonotype: A junction end diverges from the germline sequence, so it may reflect a read error. The chain recombines TRBV2 with TRBJ1-5; TRBD1 is a possible D gene (5 bases). Germline CDR1 SNHLY, CDR2 FYNNEI. CDR3 length: 13 residues. The CDR3 loop reads CACSGTGFKPQHF. CDR3 nucleotide sequence: TGTGCCTGCAGTGGGACGGGATTCAAGCCCCAGCATTTT.

This clonotype was found a few times. The junction and the germline gene differ at one end; a read error may be behind it. This chain connects TRBV10-3 to TRBJ1-1; D unresolved. The V gene's germline CDR1 is ENHRY and CDR2 SYGVKD. The CDR3 totals 15 residues. As DNA, the CDR3 is TGTGCCAGCAGTGATCGGGGTATTATGAACACTGAAGCTTTCTTT. This gives the protein CASSDRGIMNTEAFF.

This clonotype was counted ten times or more. V and J are TRBV2 and TRBJ1-6, with TRBD1 matching 8 bases. Germline lookup yields CDR1 SNHLY and CDR2 FYNNEI. The CDR3 length is 14 residues. With 5 bases clipped from V and 9 bases from J, the junction kept 6 bases outside the gene matches. This CDR3 reads CASSPGQAGSPLHF. CDR3 nucleotides: TGTGCCAGCAGTCCGGGACAGGCCGGTTCACCCCTCCACTTT.